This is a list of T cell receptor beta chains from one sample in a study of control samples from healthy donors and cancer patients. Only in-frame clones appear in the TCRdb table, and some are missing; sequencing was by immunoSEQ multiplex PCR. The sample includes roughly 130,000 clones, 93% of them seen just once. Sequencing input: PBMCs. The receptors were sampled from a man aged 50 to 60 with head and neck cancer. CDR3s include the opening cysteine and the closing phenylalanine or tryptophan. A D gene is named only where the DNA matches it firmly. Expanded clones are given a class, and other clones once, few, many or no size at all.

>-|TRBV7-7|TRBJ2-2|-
CASSQGQSNTGELFF
TGTGCCAGCAGCCAGGGACAATCGAACACCGGGGAGCTGTTTTTT
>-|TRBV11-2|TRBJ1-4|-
CASSLAWSATNEKLFF
TGTGCCAGCAGCTTAGCATGGAGCGCAACTAATGAAAAACTGTTTTTT
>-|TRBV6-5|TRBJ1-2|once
CASLEVRGYTF
TGTGCCAGCCTAGAGGTGCGTGGCTACACCTTC
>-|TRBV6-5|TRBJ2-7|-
CASSRGRGRGEQYF
TGTGCCAGCAGTAGAGGACGGGGCAGGGGCGAGCAGTACTTC
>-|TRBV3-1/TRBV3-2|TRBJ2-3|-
CASSGRGTDTQYF
TGTGCCAGCAGCGGGCGGGGCACAGATACGCAGTATTTT
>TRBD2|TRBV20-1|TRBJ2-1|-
CSASRLAGGYNEQFF
TGCAGTGCTAGTCGCCTAGCGGGGGGATACAATGAGCAGTTCTTC
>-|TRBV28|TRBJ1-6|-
CASNTGHRYNSPLHF
TGTGCCAGTAACACAGGTCACCGCTATAATTCACCCCTCCACTTT
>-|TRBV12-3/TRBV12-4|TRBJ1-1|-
CASTDRNTEAFF
TGTGCCAGCACCGACAGGAACACTGAAGCTTTCTTT
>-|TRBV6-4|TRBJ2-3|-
CASTRARDTQYF
TGTGCCAGCACGCGGGCCCGAGATACGCAGTATTTT
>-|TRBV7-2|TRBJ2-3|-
CASSLALGISDTQYF
TGTGCCAGCAGCTTAGCGCTGGGGATCTCAGATACGCAGTATTTT
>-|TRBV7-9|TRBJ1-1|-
CASVGGLNTEAFF
TGTGCCAGCGTGGGGGGCTTGAACACTGAAGCTTTCTTT
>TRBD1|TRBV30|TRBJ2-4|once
CALAWGDRVRSAKNIQYF
TGTGCCCTCGCCTGGGGGGACAGGGTCCGTTCGGCCAAAAACATTCAGTACTTC
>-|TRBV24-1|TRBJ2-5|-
CATSDIQDRLETQYF
TGTGCCACCAGTGATATACAAGACAGATTAGAGACCCAGTACTTC
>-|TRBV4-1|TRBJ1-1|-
CASSQVEDGEAFF
TGCGCCAGCAGCCAGGTAGAAGATGGTGAAGCTTTCTTT
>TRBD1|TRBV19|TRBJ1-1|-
CASSQGGPTEAFF
TGTGCCAGTAGCCAGGGGGGTCCCACTGAAGCTTTCTTT
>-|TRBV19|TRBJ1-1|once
CASSMWGTVNTEAFF
TGTGCCAGTAGTATGTGGGGGACCGTGAACACTGAAGCTTTCTTT
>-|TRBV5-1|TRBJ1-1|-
CASSYWGPTSGTGQNTEAFF
TGCGCCAGCAGCTATTGGGGGCCAACTAGCGGGACGGGACAGAACACTGAAGCTTTCTTT
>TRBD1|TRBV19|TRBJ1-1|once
CASSTPDRGVNTEAFF
TGTGCCAGTAGTACCCCCGACAGGGGAGTGAACACTGAAGCTTTCTTT
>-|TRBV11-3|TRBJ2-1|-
CASSPRDRNNEQFF
TGTGCCAGCAGCCCCCGGGACCGTAACAATGAGCAGTTCTTC
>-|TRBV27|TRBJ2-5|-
CASSRLGQETQYF
TGTGCCAGCAGCCGCTTGGGGCAAGAGACCCAGTACTTC
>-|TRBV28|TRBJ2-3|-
CASNPYRGTPIWPDTQYF
TGTGCCAGCAATCCCTACCGGGGGACACCTATATGGCCAGATACGCAGTATTTT
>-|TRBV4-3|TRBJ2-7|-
CASSQDRGASYEQYF
TGCGCCAGCAGCCAAGATCGGGGGGCTTCCTACGAGCAGTACTTC
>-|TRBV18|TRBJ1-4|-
CASSPDGGNEKLFF
TGTGCCAGCTCCCCGGACGGAGGAAATGAAAAACTGTTTTTT
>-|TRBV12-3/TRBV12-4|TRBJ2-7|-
CASSFNSEQYF
TGTGCCAGCAGTTTCAACAGCGAGCAGTACTTC
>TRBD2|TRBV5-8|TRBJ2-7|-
CASSDQRGKYEQYF
TGTGCCAGCAGCGACCAGCGGGGGAAGTACGAGCAGTACTTC
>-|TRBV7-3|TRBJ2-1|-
CASSQTGSTYNEQFF
TGTGCCAGCAGTCAAACAGGAAGCACCTACAATGAGCAGTTCTTC
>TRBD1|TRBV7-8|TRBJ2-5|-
CASSTTGQGQETQYF
TGTGCCAGCAGCACCACGGGACAGGGACAAGAGACCCAGTACTTC